Each of the 11 T cell receptor beta chains below was sequenced from the same sample in a study of T-cell reconstitution after alpha-beta-depleted transplantation in children. A TCRbeta library incorporating unique molecular identifiers was prepared. TCRdb processed the PCR reads anew with MiXCR; each CDR3 protein has one entry. Counted here are about 610,000 distinct CDR3 sequences, around 27% occurring once; the ten biggest clones make up approximately 33%. The sequenced sample was PBMCs, obtained before TCRalphabeta/CD19-depleted stem cell transplant. The source of these receptors is a boy under two years old with Wiskott-Aldrich syndrome, due to receive a stem cell transplant.

This clonotype was counted many times. The V gene is TRBV6-1, the J gene TRBJ1-2; 7 nucleotides match TRBD1. The V gene's germline CDR1 is MNHNS and CDR2 SASEGT. The CDR3 is 17 amino acids. Losses at the gene ends were 6 bases for V and 6 bases for J; bases not matched to a gene: 19. The CDR3 sequence is CASSPEDRSNRVHGYTF. CDR3 bases: TGTGCCAGCAGCCCCGAGGACAGGTCGAACAGGGTTCATGGCTACACCTTC.

This clonotype was seen more than once but under ten times. V usage is TRBV5-1 and J usage is TRBJ1-1; TRBD1 aligns across 8 bases. This CDR3 is 14 amino acids long. V lost 1 base and J lost 5; bases outside the gene matches: 4. CDR1 is SGHRS, CDR2 YFSETQ, per germline. The CDR3 is CASSLTGGVTEAFF. CDR3 coding DNA: TGCGCCAGCAGCTTGACAGGGGGAGTGACTGAAGCTTTCTTT.

In this sample, this clonotype turned up a few times. The J gene is TRBJ2-1, the V gene TRBV5-1, with D perhaps assigned TRBD1 or TRBD2 (6 bases each). CDR1 SGHRS and CDR2 YFSETQ come from the germline V gene. The CDR3 length is 14 residues. Trimming shortened V by 0 bases and J by 9 bases, and 13 bases separated the two germline ends. The chain's CDR3 is CASSLVGGPVEQFF. In nucleotides, the CDR3 is TGCGCCAGCAGCTTGGTTGGGGGGCCCGTTGAGCAGTTCTTC.

The chain combines TRBV20-1 with TRBJ1-5; 11 bases agree with TRBD1. The CDR3 runs to 15 residues. V dropped 3 bases and J dropped 5; count of bases not matched to a gene: 6. Germline CDR1 and CDR2: DFQATT and SNEGSKA (reference sequence). The CDR3 coding sequence is TGCAGTGCTAGGTTGGACAGGGGGCTGGATCAGCCCCAGCATTTT. Encoded protein: CSARLDRGLDQPQHF.

As regards this clonotype: One end of the junction varies from germline; a read error may be responsible. The V gene is TRBV20-1, the J gene TRBJ1-1; D is perhaps TRBD1 (6 bases). There are 12 residues in the CDR3. Germline V gene lookup returns CDR1 DFQATT and CDR2 SNEGSKA (reference sequence). CDR3 protein: CSARGQSTEAFF. The CDR3 DNA follows: TGCAGTGCCAGAGGACAGTCCACTGAAGCTTTCTTT.

The chain uses TRBV5-5 and TRBJ2-7; D tentatively fits TRBD1 or TRBD2 (5 bases each). This CDR3 region has 14 residues. Germline CDR1 and CDR2: SGHKS and YYEKEE (reference sequence). V lost 2 bases and J 2 bases, leaving 11 bases between the germline ends. CDR3 sequence reads: CASSFPGTAYEQYF. The CDR3, as DNA: TGTGCCAGCAGCTTCCCTGGGACCGCCTACGAGCAGTACTTC.

This clonotype appeared a few times. Here the CDR3 DNA reads TGTGCCTGGAGGAAGGAGACAGGATTAAAAAACATTCAGTACTTC. This encodes CAWRKETGLKNIQYF. The rearrangement uses TRBV30 and TRBJ2-4; a possible D gene is TRBD1 (6 bases). This CDR3 is built from 15 residues. Trimming removed 3 bases from V and 4 bases from J, with 16 bases in between. Germline values: CDR1 GTSNPN, CDR2 SVGIG (reference sequence).

V is TRBV7-6 and J is TRBJ2-2, with 8 bases matching TRBD2. Germline-derived CDR1 and CDR2 are SGHVS and FNYEAQ. Trimming at V came to 4 bases and at J to 2 bases, leaving 6 bases not matched to a gene. The CDR3 length is 16 residues. CDR3 in DNA: TGTGCCAGCAGCTCCACTAGCGGCATTAACACCGGGGAGCTGTTTTTT. Translating it yields CASSSTSGINTGELFF.

This clonotype has just a few counts. The genes are TRBV7-2 and TRBJ2-3; possibly TRBD2 for D (5 bases). V was cut by 2 bases and J by 6 bases, with 21 bases left in between. Germline CDR1 is SGHTA and CDR2 is FQGNSA. The CDR3 consists of 17 residues. The DNA of the CDR3 is TGTGCCAGCAGCTTACTGGGTCCGGAGTCGGGATTGGATACGCAGTATTTT. This codes for CASSLLGPESGLDTQYF.

The V call is TRBV24-1, the J call TRBJ2-1; 7 nucleotides agree with TRBD2. The V gene end was trimmed by 10 bases and the J gene end by 7 bases; junction bases not matched to a gene: 12. This CDR3 is built from 14 residues. Germline V gene lookup returns CDR1 KGHDR and CDR2 SFDVKD. The CDR3 is CATGATSGINEQFF. Here the CDR3 DNA reads TGTGCCACTGGGGCAACGAGCGGGATAAATGAGCAGTTCTTC.

This clonotype was seen a few times. V usage is TRBV5-1 and J usage is TRBJ2-1, with 13 bases matching TRBD2. The length of the CDR3 is 19 residues. The trim removed 4 bases at V and 3 bases at J, leaving 13 bases unmatched. Germline lookup yields CDR1 SGHRS and CDR2 YFSETQ. The DNA for the CDR3 is TGCGCCAGCAGCCTGGGAGGACTAGCGGGAGTAGGACTCTACAATGAGCAGTTCTTC. As protein: CASSLGGLAGVGLYNEQFF.